The 12 T cell receptor beta chains below come from one sample, sequenced in a study of CD8+ T cells in alopecia areata. Treatment described: oral pan-JAK inhibitor, 5-10 mg twice daily. The sequencing template was cDNA reverse transcribed from extracted RNA. Generated by immunoSEQ multiplex PCR, the TCRdb table keeps only in-frame clones and is missing some. This table holds about 180,000 clones, roughly 46% found once. The starting material was CD8+ T cells sorted from blood, obtained around week 54, from a patient treated with tofacitinib. The receptors were sampled from a human donor with alopecia areata.

This chain uses TRBV7-2 with TRBJ2-7, with D possibly TRBD2 on 6 matching bases. The CDR3 contains 14 residues. V was clipped by 4 bases and J by 0 bases, with 10 bases between them. CDR1 is SGHTA and CDR2 is FQGNSA in the germline V gene. CDR3 sequence reads: CASSYSGFSYEQYF. In nucleotides, the CDR3 is TGTGCCAGCAGCTATAGCGGTTTCTCCTACGAGCAGTACTTC.

The J gene is TRBJ2-7, the V gene TRBV6-1, with D possibly matching TRBD1 (5 bases). This CDR3 has 15 amino acids. The germline V and J ends were trimmed by 3 bases and 3 bases, with 15 bases remaining between them. Germline loops: CDR1 MNHNS, CDR2 SASEGT. The CDR3 loop is CASSEAGRRLYEQYF. In nucleotides, the CDR3 is TGTGCCAGCAGTGAGGCAGGGCGTCGGCTCTACGAGCAGTACTTC.

This clone has only a few counts. This chain links TRBV6-5 with TRBJ2-2, with a weak D call TRBD2 (5 bases). Germline V gene data show CDR1 as MNHEY and CDR2 as SVGAGI. CDR3 size: 12 residues. The V end was cut by 5 bases, the J end by 8 bases, with 9 bases between. CDR3 loop: CASSLGEGELFF. The CDR3 coding sequence is TGTGCCAGCAGTCTCGGGGAGGGGGAGCTGTTTTTT.

The chain recombines TRBV11-2 with TRBJ2-3; D tentatively reads TRBD1 or TRBD2 (5 bases each). CDR3 length: 15 amino acids. Per germline, CDR1 SGHAT and CDR2 FQNNGV. The ends were cut back, 1 base at V and 2 bases at J, with 10 bases in the middle. Here the CDR3 reads CASSLVRGHTDTQYF. In DNA, the CDR3 is TGTGCCAGCAGCTTAGTTCGGGGCCACACAGATACGCAGTATTTT.

This clone has a handful of counts. V and J are TRBV5-6 and TRBJ2-7; 8 bases align to TRBD2. Germline V CDR1 and CDR2: SGHDT, YYEEEE. The CDR3 covers 12 residues. V was pared by 3 bases and J by 6 bases, with 2 bases of the junction left unmatched. The DNA of the CDR3 is TGTGCCAGCAGCTCGGGAGGGCTCGAGCAGTACTTC. This sequence encodes CASSSGGLEQYF.

This clone was observed a few times. The rearrangement joins TRBV29-1 to TRBJ2-5; D is uncertain. The germline CDR1 and CDR2 sequences are SQVTM and ANQGSEA. V gave up 6 bases and J gave up 7 bases, with 21 bases separating them. The CDR3 covers 14 residues. CDR3 protein: CSVGPLPVEGTQYF. DNA for the CDR3: TGCAGCGTCGGACCGCTGCCAGTAGAAGGGACCCAGTACTTC.

The chain is built from TRBV9 and TRBJ1-5; a possible D gene is TRBD1 (6 bases). This CDR3 is 15 amino acids long. With 0 bases removed from V and 4 bases from J, the gap between germline ends came to 11 bases. In germline, CDR1 is SGDLS, CDR2 YYNGEE. In DNA form, the CDR3 reads TGTGCCAGCAGCGTAGGACAGGCCTCGAATCAGCCCCAGCATTTT. Its translation is CASSVGQASNQPQHF.

The J gene is TRBJ1-2, the V gene TRBV29-1; possible D gene TRBD1, 6 bases. The CDR3 is 16 residues long. V lost 1 base and J lost 2, with 17 bases in between. Germline V gene lookup returns CDR1 SQVTM and CDR2 ANQGSEA. CDR3 protein: CSVEVVSDRPNYGYTF. In nucleotides, the CDR3 is TGCAGCGTTGAAGTGGTCTCGGACAGACCAAACTATGGCTACACCTTC.

This clone occurred many times. The V call is TRBV7-9, the J call TRBJ1-5, with 7 nucleotides matching TRBD1. The junction had 4 bases not matched to a gene; V was cut back by 4 bases and J by 4 bases. Germline V lookup: CDR1 SEHNR, CDR2 FQNEAQ (reference sequence). The CDR3 runs to 14 residues. CDR3 sequence (DNA): TGTGCCAGCAGCTACGGGACAGCTAATCAGCCCCAGCATTTT. This gives the protein CASSYGTANQPQHF.

The sample holds a few counts of this clone. The rearrangement joins TRBV19 to TRBJ2-1, with D possibly matching TRBD2 (6 bases). This CDR3 region has 12 residues. The ends were cut back, 5 bases at V and 8 bases at J, with 10 bases in the middle. Germline loops: CDR1 LNHDA, CDR2 SQIVND (reference sequence). Written as DNA, the CDR3 is TGTGCCAGTAGTGGTAGCGGCCATGAGCAGTTCTTC. Amino acids: CASSGSGHEQFF.

V and J are TRBV18 and TRBJ2-1, with a possible D match to TRBD1 (6 bases). V lost 1 base to trimming and J lost 2 bases, with 9 bases between them. Germline loops: CDR1 KGHSH, CDR2 LQKENI. The CDR3 totals 15 residues. CDR3 amino acids: CASSPRDTAYNEQFF. The DNA of the CDR3 is TGTGCCAGCTCACCACGGGACACCGCCTACAATGAGCAGTTCTTC.

The chain uses TRBV7-2 and TRBJ2-3; possible D gene TRBD2, 6 bases. Trimming cost V 3 bases and J 6 bases, with 13 bases left between them. The CDR3 totals 14 residues. Germline loops: CDR1 SGHTA, CDR2 FQGNSA. CDR3 residues: CASSFGGTGDTQYF. The CDR3 DNA reads as TGTGCCAGCAGCTTTGGCGGGACCGGGGATACGCAGTATTTT.